These 21 T cell receptor beta chains share one sample of origin, sequenced in a study of T cell repertoires in cytomegalovirus infection. TCRdb re-called the reads through MiXCR, storing one row per CDR3 protein. The data show about 280,000 distinct CDR3 sequences, under 25% seen once. Their recognized antigens are unknown. The sequencing here drew on cultured PBMCs, taken from culture after CMV antigen stimulation. The receptors stem from a human donor in good health (CMV status not recorded). Some clones in this sample may be carry-over from other donors' samples.

This clonotype is a singleton in its sample. The gene calls are TRBV10-3 and TRBJ2-3; the match to TRBD2 covers 11 bases. Germline V gene lookup returns CDR1 ENHRY and CDR2 SYGVKD. V lost 6 bases to trimming and J lost 2 bases; unmatched junction nucleotides: 10. The length of the CDR3 is 17 residues. CDR3 DNA: TGTGCCATCAGACCCTTCCCTAGCGGGAGGCTCACAGATACGCAGTATTTT. It specifies CAIRPFPSGRLTDTQYF.

The table lists this clonotype with a few counts. V is TRBV7-9 and J is TRBJ1-1, with D uncertain. V shed 5 bases and J shed 6 bases, with 16 bases lying between them. The CDR3 extends over 14 amino acids. Germline V lookup: CDR1 SEHNR, CDR2 FQNEAQ (reference sequence). Here the CDR3 DNA reads TGTGCCAGCAGCAACACCCGAGAAGTCGCTGAAGCTTTCTTT. Residues: CASSNTREVAEAFF.

This clonotype was seen only a few times. J is TRBJ2-5 and V is TRBV5-4; D might be TRBD1 (6 bases). Trimming removed 4 bases from V and 5 bases from J, with 27 bases in between. CDR1 and CDR2 from the germline V gene are SGHNT and YYREEE (reference sequence). This CDR3 is 18 amino acids long. Here the CDR3 DNA reads TGTGCCAGCAGCCTCAGGGGTAGGGCTCCCCCAGAGTCCGAGACCCAGTACTTC. This gives the protein CASSLRGRAPPESETQYF.

This clonotype was seen more than once but under ten times. This rearrangement joins TRBV11-3 to TRBJ2-5; D is unclear. Germline CDR1 and CDR2: SGHNT and YENEEA. V was cut by 1 base and J by 3 bases, with 18 bases left in between. The CDR3 spans 17 residues. This CDR3 reads CASSLGLIESREETQYF. The CDR3 nucleotides are TGTGCCAGCAGCTTAGGCCTTATAGAGAGCCGGGAAGAGACCCAGTACTTC.

This clonotype was picked up many times. The CDR3 DNA is TGTGCCAGCAGGTCCGGGACTTACACCGGGGAGCTGTTTTTT. Translating gives CASRSGTYTGELFF. V and J are TRBV6-5 and TRBJ2-2; TRBD2 is a possible D gene (6 bases). CDR1 is MNHEY, CDR2 SVGAGI, per germline. Trimming left V 6 bases short and J 3 bases short, with 11 bases between. The CDR3 extends over 14 amino acids.

This clonotype was observed at least ten times. J is TRBJ2-7 and V is TRBV7-6; TRBD2 aligns across 14 bases. Trimming at V came to 4 bases and at J to 3 bases, leaving 2 bases not matched to a gene. Germline-derived CDR1 and CDR2 are SGHVS and FNYEAQ. This CDR3 is 15 amino acids long. The CDR3 DNA follows: TGTGCCAGCAGCTCGGGGACTAGCGGGAGCTACGAGCAGTACTTC. Amino acids: CASSSGTSGSYEQYF.

This clonotype occurred once. V is TRBV7-9 and J is TRBJ1-1; a possible D gene is TRBD1 (6 bases). V dropped 2 bases and J dropped 11 bases, with 15 bases sitting between them. Germline CDR1 is SEHNR and CDR2 is FQNEAQ (reference sequence). CDR3 length: 13 amino acids. This CDR3 is CASSLSPGAVAFF. The CDR3 region has the DNA TGTGCCAGCAGCTTAAGCCCGGGGGCTGTGGCTTTCTTT.

The chain is built from TRBV7-8 and TRBJ1-4; D is ambiguous. The V gene's germline CDR1 is SGHVS and CDR2 FQNEAQ. This CDR3 has 16 residues. V was clipped by 5 bases and J by 5 bases, with 18 bases between them. The chain's CDR3 is CASSHSGQAPNEKLFF. The CDR3 coding sequence is TGTGCCAGCAGCCATTCCGGGCAGGCCCCGAATGAAAAACTGTTTTTT.

This chain joins TRBV7-9 and TRBJ2-1; 11 bases match TRBD2. CDR3 length: 15 residues. Germline assignment: CDR1 SEHNR and CDR2 FQNEAQ (reference sequence). V dropped 3 bases and J dropped 8; count of bases not matched to a gene: 6. In DNA form, the CDR3 reads TGTGCCAGCAGCTTTAGCGGGAGGGGTAGCGATGAGCAGTTCTTC. This codes for CASSFSGRGSDEQFF. Supplemented by reference TRBV7-9 and TRBJ2-1, the full variable domain reads DTGVSQNPRHKITKRGQNVTFRCDPISEHNRLYWYRQTLGQGPEFLTYFQNEAQLEKSRLLSDRFSAERPKGSFSTLEIQRTEQGDSAMYLCASSFSGRGSDEQFFGPGTRLTVL.

This clonotype was observed at least ten times. The chain carries TRBV10-1 and TRBJ2-1; D gene unclear. V was pared by 0 bases and J by 4 bases, with 10 bases between. The CDR3 loop spans 15 amino acids. CDR1 is WNHNN and CDR2 is SYGVQD in the germline V gene (reference sequence). The CDR3, as DNA: TGCGCCAGCAGTGAGTCGCGATCCCTATACAATGAGCAGTTCTTC. This sequence encodes CASSESRSLYNEQFF.

The rearrangement links TRBV28 to TRBJ1-2, with D possibly matching TRBD1 (6 bases). Trimming cost V 2 bases and J 7 bases, with 20 bases left between them. The CDR3 length is 16 residues. Germline V gives CDR1 MDHEN, CDR2 SYDVKM. The CDR3, as DNA: TGTGCCAGCAGTTTAGAACGTTACAGGGATAGAAGTGGCTACACCTTC. Translated: CASSLERYRDRSGYTF.

This clonotype has a handful of counts. The chain carries TRBV29-1 and TRBJ2-2; 7 bases agree with TRBD2. The CDR3 runs 13 residues. The junction had 3 bases not matched to a gene; V was cut back by 6 bases and J by 2 bases. CDR1 and CDR2 (germline): SQVTM, ANQGSEA. This CDR3 reads CSVGRDNTGELFF. CDR3 bases: TGCAGCGTGGGGAGGGATAACACCGGGGAGCTGTTTTTT.

The chain joins TRBV7-9 to TRBJ2-2; the D is unclear. The CDR3 sequence is 15 residues long. Germline CDR1 SEHNR, CDR2 FQNEAQ (reference sequence). Trimming pared 0 bases from V and 2 bases from J, leaving 7 bases between. The CDR3 reads CASSLAGRNTGELFF. CDR3 DNA sequence: TGTGCCAGCAGCTTAGCTGGACGTAACACCGGGGAGCTGTTTTTT.

V usage is TRBV20-1 and J usage is TRBJ2-3; the D is unclear. CDR3 length: 13 amino acids. V was cut by 6 bases and J by 7 bases, with 17 bases left in between. The germline CDR1 and CDR2 sequences are DFQATT and SNEGSKA (reference sequence). CDR3 sequence: CSAGNLGTNTQYF. The CDR3 nucleotides read TGCAGTGCCGGTAATTTAGGTACAAATACGCAGTATTTT.

The chain joins TRBV14 to TRBJ1-3; D gene uncertain. The V gene's germline CDR1 is SGHDN and CDR2 FVKESK. V was trimmed by 4 bases and J by 4 bases, leaving 20 bases between them. The CDR3 is 17 residues long. The CDR3 bases are TGTGCCAGCAGCCCCCAAGTGGGAAGGGTAGACGGAAACACCATATATTTT. It yields the protein CASSPQVGRVDGNTIYF.

Worth noting for this clonotype: A read error may produce the germline difference seen at one junction end. The rearrangement links TRBV12-3 or TRBV12-4 to TRBJ1-6; 8 nucleotides align to TRBD1. The CDR3 is 15 amino acids. As DNA, the CDR3 is TGTGTCAGCACCCCGGGACAGGCACATAATTCACCCCTCCACTTT. Encoded protein: CVSTPGQAHNSPLHF.

This chain joins TRBV19 and TRBJ1-1, with D tentatively TRBD1 (6 bases). Germline values: CDR1 LNHDA, CDR2 SQIVND (reference sequence). The CDR3 extends over 14 amino acids. V was shortened by 5 bases and J by 3 bases, with 13 bases between the two germline ends. The CDR3 nucleotides are TGTGCCAGTAGTCCCGGGGCAGGGGACACTGAAGCTTTCTTT. Amino acids: CASSPGAGDTEAFF.

The sample holds a few counts of this clonotype. V usage is TRBV29-1 and J usage is TRBJ2-2; D gene uncertain. Germline CDR1 is SQVTM and CDR2 is ANQGSEA. The V gene lost 7 bases and the J gene lost 2 bases, with 8 bases spanning the gap. The CDR3 is 12 amino acids. The CDR3 bases are TGCAGCGGATGGAGCAACACCGGGGAGCTGTTTTTT. This sequence encodes CSGWSNTGELFF.

V usage is TRBV29-1 and J usage is TRBJ2-2; possible D gene TRBD2, 6 bases. Trimming shortened V by 8 bases and J by 7 bases, and 14 bases separated the two germline ends. The germline V gene has CDR1 SQVTM and CDR2 ANQGSEA. This CDR3 is 12 amino acids long. CDR3 nucleotides: TGCAGCCCCGGGAGAGAAATCGGGGAGCTGTTTTTT. Its protein is CSPGREIGELFF.

This clonotype has ten or more counts. This chain links TRBV6-2 or TRBV6-3 with TRBJ2-7; TRBD1 agrees at 9 bases. The CDR3 spans 15 residues. Trimming removed 2 bases from V and 5 bases from J; junction bases left unmatched: 7. The germline gives CDR1 MNHEY, CDR2 SVGEGT. CDR3 amino acids: CASSYPRTGGNEQYV. For the CDR3, the DNA is TGTGCCAGCAGTTACCCGCGTACAGGGGGCAACGAGCAGTACGTC.

This clonotype has ten or more counts. J is TRBJ2-3 and V is TRBV7-2; the match to TRBD2 covers 10 bases. The germline gives CDR1 SGHTA, CDR2 FQGNSA. The CDR3 loop spans 16 amino acids. The ends lost 0 bases at V and 4 bases at J; junction bases unmatched: 4. CDR3 coding DNA: TGTGCCAGCAGCTTAGCGGGAGCGGGAGGGGCAGATACGCAGTATTTT. Protein: CASSLAGAGGADTQYF.